Below are 28 T cell receptor beta chains sequenced from a single sample in a study of cytomegalovirus exposure and HLA in healthy donors. The study ran its PCR with 60 Vbeta and 13 Jbeta primers. Assay: immunoSEQ multiplex PCR; the TCRdb copy retains only in-frame clones and omits some. There are roughly 180,000 clones in the sample; more than 75% occur only once, and 2% to 3% lies in the top ten. Sequences were obtained from PBMCs. The receptors shown here come from a woman aged 25-40 years in good health and CMV-seropositive.

The CDR3 protein is CASSLIGGPGDTQYF. CDR3 sequence (DNA): TGTGCCAGCAGCTTAATCGGGGGACCGGGAGATACGCAGTATTTT. This chain links TRBV5-6 with TRBJ2-3; tentative D call: TRBD2 (6 bases). V lost 2 bases and J 5 bases, leaving 15 bases between the germline ends. Germline CDR1 is SGHDT and CDR2 is YYEEEE. The length of the CDR3 is 15 residues.

The genes are TRBV7-7 and TRBJ1-2; D is perhaps TRBD1 (6 bases). Germline assignment: CDR1 SSHAT and CDR2 FNYEAQ (reference sequence). Between the trimmed V and J ends, which lost 5 bases and 2 bases, there was a span of 12 bases. The length of the CDR3 is 14 residues. The DNA for the CDR3 is TGTGCCAGCAGCGCACTTACAGGGAACTATGGCTACACCTTC. Amino acids: CASSALTGNYGYTF.

The chain uses TRBV5-8 and TRBJ2-5; tentative D call: TRBD2 (6 bases). V gave up 1 base and J gave up 5 bases, with 12 bases separating them. Germline CDR1 reads SGHTS; CDR2 reads YDEGEE. This CDR3 has 14 residues. The CDR3: CASSLLGAGETQYF. CDR3 coding DNA: TGTGCCAGCAGCTTGTTAGGGGCGGGGGAGACCCAGTACTTC.

V gene TRBV13 combines with J gene TRBJ2-1; D is perhaps TRBD2 (6 bases). V lost 1 base, J lost 10 bases, and 8 bases lay in between. The CDR3 contains 12 residues. CDR1 and CDR2 from the germline V gene are PRHDT and FYEKMQ (reference sequence). The CDR3 DNA reads TGTGCCAGCAGCTTAGAAGGAGGGGAGCAGTTCTTC. Translating it yields CASSLEGGEQFF.

The V call is TRBV28, the J call TRBJ2-2; 8 bases are a match to TRBD2. The CDR3 contains 15 residues. With V trimmed by 7 bases and J by 4 bases, 8 bases remained unmatched. Germline loops: CDR1 MDHEN, CDR2 SYDVKM. The chain's CDR3 is CASIRGGEGTGELFF. The DNA for the CDR3 is TGTGCCAGCATCCGGGGGGGCGAGGGCACCGGGGAGCTGTTTTTT.

This rearrangement joins TRBV5-1 to TRBJ2-7; TRBD2 matches at 7 bases. With V trimmed by 5 bases and J by 5 bases, 7 bases remained unmatched. The CDR3 loop spans 13 amino acids. Germline assignment: CDR1 SGHRS and CDR2 YFSETQ. The CDR3 nucleotides are TGCGCCAGCAGTGACGCTAGCGGAAACGAGCAGTACTTC. Protein product: CASSDASGNEQYF.

The chain employs TRBV5-4 and TRBJ2-7; 10 positions agree with TRBD1. Germline assignment: CDR1 SGHNT and CDR2 YYREEE (reference sequence). The CDR3 consists of 15 residues. With 4 bases clipped from V and 13 bases from J, the junction kept 17 bases outside the gene matches. The CDR3 spells CASSRGGTGAPGVYF. The CDR3 DNA is TGTGCCAGCAGCCGGGGTGGGACAGGGGCGCCCGGTGTCTACTTC.

This clone showed up just a few times. This chain links TRBV7-2 with TRBJ2-3; weak D call: TRBD2 (5 bases). Trimming removed 6 bases from V and 5 bases from J, with 18 bases in between. CDR1 is SGHTA and CDR2 is FQGNSA in the germline V gene. The CDR3 runs 15 residues. The CDR3 reads CASRLTSGVGDTQYF. Written as DNA, the CDR3 is TGTGCCAGCAGATTAACTAGTGGAGTGGGAGATACGCAGTATTTT.

V usage is TRBV28 and J usage is TRBJ1-2, with 7 bases fitting TRBD1. Losses at the gene ends were 1 base for V and 6 bases for J; bases not matched to a gene: 5. This CDR3 has 14 amino acids. The germline gives CDR1 MDHEN, CDR2 SYDVKM. The chain's CDR3 is CASSLSDREDGYTF. The CDR3 nucleotides are TGTGCCAGCAGTTTATCTGACAGGGAAGATGGCTACACCTTC.

The J gene is TRBJ2-7, the V gene TRBV2; D is undetermined. This CDR3 is 16 amino acids long. Germline V gene sequence: CDR1 SNHLY, CDR2 FYNNEI. V gave up 0 bases and J gave up 2 bases, with 14 bases separating them. The CDR3 loop reads CASSEAPVKSTYEQYF. The CDR3 bases are TGTGCCAGCAGTGAAGCGCCCGTTAAGTCTACCTACGAGCAGTACTTC.

This chain uses TRBV4-1 with TRBJ2-7, with 7 bases that match TRBD1. This CDR3 has 20 residues. CDR1 is MGHRA, CDR2 YSYEKL, per germline. The J segment lost 5 bases and the V segment lost 3 bases, leaving 25 bases of the junction unmatched. The CDR3 here is CASSHAGTLRGDIGQDEQYF. In DNA form, the CDR3 reads TGCGCCAGCAGCCATGCTGGAACGCTGAGGGGCGACATCGGACAGGACGAGCAGTACTTC.

This chain links TRBV6-1 with TRBJ1-6, with 7 bases aligning to TRBD1. Trimming took 2 bases from V and 9 from J; bases not matched to a gene: 10. The CDR3 is made up of 16 amino acids. The germline gives CDR1 MNHNS, CDR2 SASEGT. CDR3 sequence reads: CASSERLQGLSSPLHF. For the CDR3, the DNA is TGTGCCAGCAGTGAAAGGCTACAGGGGTTGAGTTCACCCCTCCACTTT.

The CDR3 is CASSPGGSQETQYF. CDR3 sequence (DNA): TGTGCCAGCAGCCCTGGCGGGTCCCAAGAGACCCAGTACTTC. The chain links TRBV9 to TRBJ2-5; TRBD2 is a possible D gene (5 bases). The CDR3 spans 14 residues. Germline-derived CDR1 and CDR2 are SGDLS and YYNGEE. The V end was cut by 4 bases, the J end by 1 base, with 11 bases between.

The chain has TRBV7-9 and TRBJ1-4; 7 nucleotides match TRBD1. Germline CDR1 and CDR2: SEHNR and FQNEAQ (reference sequence). The CDR3 spans 15 residues. V lost 4 bases, J lost 4 bases, and 6 bases stayed unmatched. CDR3 bases: TGTGCCAGCAGCTACGGGGACAGACTTAATGAAAAACTGTTTTTT. Amino acid sequence: CASSYGDRLNEKLFF.

The rearrangement joins TRBV4-1 to TRBJ2-2; weak D call: TRBD2 (5 bases). V lost 4 bases, J lost 5 bases, and 14 bases lay in between. Germline V gene sequence: CDR1 MGHRA, CDR2 YSYEKL. CDR3 length: 15 amino acids. The CDR3 sequence: CASSPSLTSTGELFF. The CDR3 coding sequence is TGCGCCAGCAGCCCCAGCCTCACTAGTACCGGGGAGCTGTTTTTT.

The genes are TRBV11-2 and TRBJ2-7; 9 nucleotides match TRBD1. V shed 5 bases and J 2 bases; nucleotides not matched to a gene: 7. The V gene's germline CDR1 is SGHAT and CDR2 FQNNGV. This CDR3 contains 15 residues. The CDR3 bases are TGTGCCAGCAGCCTATTAGGGACAGGGCCCTACGAGCAGTACTTC. Amino acids: CASSLLGTGPYEQYF.

The chain links TRBV9 to TRBJ2-1; the match to TRBD1 covers 8 bases. After removal of 3 bases from V and 3 bases from J, the junction contained 11 bases not matched to a gene. CDR3 length: 17 amino acids. The germline V gene encodes CDR1 SGDLS and CDR2 YYNGEE. The DNA for the CDR3 is TGTGCCAGCAGCGCGCGGGCGGGACAGGTAGGCTACAATGAGCAGTTCTTC. Protein: CASSARAGQVGYNEQFF.

V usage is TRBV5-6 and J usage is TRBJ1-5; D remains ambiguous. Trimming pared 2 bases from V and 5 bases from J, leaving 11 bases between. Germline values: CDR1 SGHDT, CDR2 YYEEEE. The CDR3 contains 14 residues. This CDR3 is CASSFVGRDQPQHF. The CDR3 DNA sequence: TGTGCCAGCAGCTTTGTAGGGCGGGATCAGCCCCAGCATTTT.

The V and J genes are TRBV7-2 and TRBJ1-5; 7 positions agree with TRBD1. This CDR3 has 14 amino acids. From germline, CDR1 is SGHTA and CDR2 FQGNSA. V lost 3 bases to trimming and J lost 6 bases; unmatched junction nucleotides: 5. The CDR3 spells CASSFEGAGQPQHF. CDR3 nucleotides: TGTGCCAGCAGCTTTGAGGGGGCTGGTCAGCCCCAGCATTTT.

J is TRBJ1-2 and V is TRBV18; 9 bases line up with TRBD1. Germline loops: CDR1 KGHSH, CDR2 LQKENI. CDR3 length: 16 amino acids. The junction had 12 bases not matched to a gene; V was cut back by 3 bases and J by 7 bases. The CDR3 is CASSPGTGSSLSGYTF. In nucleotides, the CDR3 is TGTGCCAGCTCACCGGGGACAGGGTCTTCCCTGAGTGGCTACACCTTC.

The chain carries TRBV2 and TRBJ1-6, with a weak D call TRBD1 (5 bases). V gave up 6 bases and J gave up 19 bases, with 22 bases separating them. Germline-derived CDR1 and CDR2 are SNHLY and FYNNEI. CDR3 size: 13 residues. CDR3 DNA sequence: TGTGCCAGCAGGGCGGAGGGGACCTCCTTGGGGCACTTT. Translation gives CASRAEGTSLGHF.

In its sample, this clone was seen once. The chain is built from TRBV10-3 and TRBJ2-5; the match to TRBD2 covers 10 bases. The better agreement between TRBJ2-7 and the DNA end casts doubt on the J call. CDR3 length: 15 residues. Germline V gene data show CDR1 as ENHRY and CDR2 as SYGVKD. CDR3 nucleotide sequence: TGTGCCATCAGTGATGCTAGCGGGGGATCCTACGAGCAGTACTTC. Translating it yields CAISDASGGSYEQYF.

The rearrangement uses TRBV14 and TRBJ2-2; D perhaps matches TRBD2 (7 bases). Germline CDR1 reads SGHDN; CDR2 reads FVKESK. The germline V and J ends were trimmed by 7 bases and 4 bases, with 13 bases remaining between them. The CDR3 length is 14 residues. CDR3 loop: CASNPRGGTGELFF. CDR3 nucleotides: TGTGCCAGCAACCCGAGGGGGGGCACCGGGGAGCTGTTTTTT.

V usage is TRBV5-1 and J usage is TRBJ1-4, with 8 bases identical to TRBD1. The J segment lost 6 bases and the V segment lost 4 bases, leaving 8 bases of the junction unmatched. This CDR3 is 15 amino acids long. Germline V gene sequence: CDR1 SGHRS, CDR2 YFSETQ. CDR3 DNA sequence: TGCGCCAGCAGCCCAAGGACAGGGCAGGATGAAAAACTGTTTTTT. Translation: CASSPRTGQDEKLFF.

The V call is TRBV19, the J call TRBJ2-7, with 7 bases matching TRBD1. CDR1 and CDR2 (germline): LNHDA, SQIVND (reference sequence). This CDR3 contains 13 residues. V was clipped by 5 bases and J by 3 bases; unmatched bases: 4. The CDR3 here is CASSVDRDYEQYF. The CDR3 region has the DNA TGTGCCAGTAGTGTTGACAGGGACTACGAGCAGTACTTC.

V usage is TRBV2 and J usage is TRBJ2-7; no clear D. V shed 10 bases and J shed 5 bases, with 21 bases lying between them. This CDR3 contains 14 residues. In germline, CDR1 is SNHLY, CDR2 FYNNEI. The CDR3 coding sequence is TGTGCCACCTCCTTCGCCCGCCTCGGAGACGAGCAGTACTTC. Its protein product is CATSFARLGDEQYF.

J is TRBJ2-7 and V is TRBV7-2; D gene ambiguous. There are 11 residues in the CDR3. Germline assignment: CDR1 SGHTA and CDR2 FQGNSA. Trimming stripped 2 bases from V and 6 bases from J, with 5 bases between. The CDR3 sequence is CASSLTGEQYF. The CDR3 DNA reads TGTGCCAGCAGCTTAACCGGCGAGCAGTACTTC.

The chain has TRBV11-3 and TRBJ2-2, with 8 bases matching TRBD1. The CDR3 length is 16 residues. The V and J ends lost 5 bases and 1 base, in that order; junction bases with no gene match: 6. The germline V gene encodes CDR1 SGHNT and CDR2 YENEEA. The CDR3 DNA reads TGTGCCAGCAGCCCCAGGGGGACAGGGAACACCGGGGAGCTGTTTTTT. Encoded protein: CASSPRGTGNTGELFF.